This TCR beta chain was profiled in a study of chemoradiotherapy in HPV16-positive cancers. CDR3 length equals 13 residues. V was clipped by 5 bases and J by 1 base, with 8 bases between them. Germline-derived CDR1 and CDR2 are SGHVS and FQNEAQ. Clones were read by immunoSEQ multiplex PCR, and TCRdb kept only the in-frame ones, dropping some. The profile shows 30,000 to 35,000 clones, roughly nine tenths of them singletons. This sequence was found in a human donor with HPV-associated anogenital cancer. This specimen consisted of blood, obtained from a patient who underwent chemoradiotherapy. This rearrangement joins TRBV7-8 to TRBJ1-1; D is undetermined. As DNA, the CDR3 is TGTGCCAGCAGCCTAACCTGGAACACTGAAGCTTTCTTT. Protein: CASSLTWNTEAFF.